This T cell receptor beta chain was identified in a study of blood T cells in healthy people across ages. The overall study: Template switching picked up about one barcoded beta molecule for each two T cells. Study-level findings and limits: Across the age range, TCR beta diversity per million T cells fell in a roughly linear way.

Sample-barcoded 5' priming and a J-beta primer mix drove a second PCR of roughly 7 to 11 cycles. A single record per CDR3 protein comes from TCRdb applying MiXCR to the 5' RACE reads. The sample yields about 1,000,000 distinct CDR3 sequences, 40% to 45% seen once. No fewer than 7 million PBMCs went into each sample. In this sample, this clonotype turned up a few times. What it binds is not known. The junction had 5 bases not matched to a gene; V was cut back by 1 base and J by 5 bases. The CDR3 has 15 amino acids. Germline V CDR1 and CDR2: SGHAT, FQNNGV. The chain combines TRBV11-2 with TRBJ2-1; 7 bases agree with TRBD1. Sequencing was performed on blood. The receptor comes from an older woman in good health. The CDR3 here is CASSLGDSPNNEQFF. The CDR3 DNA follows: TGTGCCAGCAGCTTAGGGGACAGTCCGAACAATGAGCAGTTCTTC.